This T cell receptor (beta chain) is from a study of OX40 agonist ivuxolimab in advanced cancers. At the level of the study: Eligibility admitted prior anti-PD-1, anti-PD-L1 or anti-CTLA-4 therapy; roughly 39% had some. Whole-study findings and limits: Averaged across samples, CD8+ T cells carried more expanded clones than CD4+ did. Doses of 0.1 to 3.0 mg/kg were accompanied by clonal expansion of CD4+ and CD8+ blood T cells by week 6.

Germline V gene sequence: CDR1 MNHEY, CDR2 SVGAGI. Trimming shortened V by 10 bases and J by 5 bases, and 15 bases separated the two germline ends. The CDR3 is 12 amino acids. As to this clone: As yet, its antigen is unknown.

TCRdb's table, derived via immunoSEQ multiplex PCR, lists solely in-frame clones and lacks some. The repertoire holds 35,000 to 55,000 clones, over 90% seen once, with approximately 11% in the top ten. Sequences were derived from CD4+ or CD8+ T cells sorted from blood, sampled in a trial of the OX40 agonist ivuxolimab. The V gene is TRBV6-5, the J gene TRBJ2-7; no clear D. The clonotype comes from an adult with an advanced solid tumor such as melanoma, head and neck, liver or kidney cancer. The CDR3 here is CATASGPHEQYF. The CDR3, as DNA: TGTGCCACCGCTTCCGGGCCCCACGAGCAGTACTTC.